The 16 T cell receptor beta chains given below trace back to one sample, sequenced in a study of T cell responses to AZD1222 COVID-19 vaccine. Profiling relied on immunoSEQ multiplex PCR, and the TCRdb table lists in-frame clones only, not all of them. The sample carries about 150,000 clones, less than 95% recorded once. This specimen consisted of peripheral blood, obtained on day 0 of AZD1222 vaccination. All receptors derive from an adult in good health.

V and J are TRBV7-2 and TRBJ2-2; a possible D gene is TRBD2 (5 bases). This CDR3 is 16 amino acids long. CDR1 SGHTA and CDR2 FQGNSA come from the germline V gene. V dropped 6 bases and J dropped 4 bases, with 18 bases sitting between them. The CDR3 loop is CASRKGETPTTGELFF. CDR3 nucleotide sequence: TGTGCCAGCAGGAAGGGAGAGACACCAACCACCGGGGAGCTGTTTTTT. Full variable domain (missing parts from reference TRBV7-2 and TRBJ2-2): GAGVSQSPSNKVTEKGKDVELRCDPISGHTALYWYRQSLGQGLEFLIYFQGNSAPDKSGLPSDRFSAERTGGSVSTLTIQRTQQEDSAVYLCASRKGETPTTGELFFGEGSRLTVL.

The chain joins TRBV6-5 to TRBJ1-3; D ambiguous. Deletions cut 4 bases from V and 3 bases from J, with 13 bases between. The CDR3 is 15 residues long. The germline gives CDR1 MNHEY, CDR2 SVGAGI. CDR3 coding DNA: TGTGCCAGCAGTTCCCCTTCGTCTATTGGAAACACCATATATTTT. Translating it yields CASSSPSSIGNTIYF.

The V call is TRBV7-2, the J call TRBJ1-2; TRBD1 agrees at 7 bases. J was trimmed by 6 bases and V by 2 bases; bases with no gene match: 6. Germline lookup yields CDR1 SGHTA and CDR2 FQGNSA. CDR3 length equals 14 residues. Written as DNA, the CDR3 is TGTGCCAGCAGCTTACTGGGACAGAGCAATGGCTACACCTTC. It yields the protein CASSLLGQSNGYTF.

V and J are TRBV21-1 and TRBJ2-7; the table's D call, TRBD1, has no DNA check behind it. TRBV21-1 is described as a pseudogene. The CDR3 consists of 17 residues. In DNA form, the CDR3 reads TGTGCCAGCAGCAAGTTAGGGAATCAGACAGGGTGCTACGAGCAGTACTTC. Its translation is CASSKLGNQTGCYEQYF.

The DNA of the CDR3 is TGTGCCAGCAGTTTTTCGGGGGCGTCCTACAATGAGCAGTTCTTC. It encodes CASSFSGASYNEQFF. The rearrangement joins TRBV27 to TRBJ2-1; possibly TRBD1 or TRBD2 for D (6 bases each). The germline gives CDR1 MNHEY, CDR2 SMNVEV (reference sequence). The V end was cut by 3 bases, the J end by 1 base, with 10 bases between. This CDR3 is built from 15 residues.

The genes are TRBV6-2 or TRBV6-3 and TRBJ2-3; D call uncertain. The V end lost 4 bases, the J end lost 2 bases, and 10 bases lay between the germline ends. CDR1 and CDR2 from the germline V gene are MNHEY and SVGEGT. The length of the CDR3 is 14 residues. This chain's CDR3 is CASSSTLNTDTQYF. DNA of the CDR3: TGTGCCAGCAGTTCGACACTCAACACAGATACGCAGTATTTT.

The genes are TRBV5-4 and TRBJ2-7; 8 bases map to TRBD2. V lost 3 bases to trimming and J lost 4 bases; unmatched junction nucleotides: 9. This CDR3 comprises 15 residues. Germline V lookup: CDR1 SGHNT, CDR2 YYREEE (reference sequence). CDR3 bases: TGTGCCAGCAGCTCTGAACCTAGCGGGCCTTACGAGCAGTACTTC. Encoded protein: CASSSEPSGPYEQYF.

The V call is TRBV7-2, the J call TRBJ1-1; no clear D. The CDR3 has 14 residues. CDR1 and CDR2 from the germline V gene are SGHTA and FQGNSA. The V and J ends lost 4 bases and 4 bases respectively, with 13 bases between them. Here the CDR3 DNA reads TGTGCCAGCAGCTCTCAGATAGGCTCCACTGAAGCTTTCTTT. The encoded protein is CASSSQIGSTEAFF.

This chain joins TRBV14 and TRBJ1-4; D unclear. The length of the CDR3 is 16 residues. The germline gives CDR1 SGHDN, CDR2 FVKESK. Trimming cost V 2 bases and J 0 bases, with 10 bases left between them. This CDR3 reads CASSQRPDPTNEKLFF. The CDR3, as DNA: TGTGCCAGCAGCCAACGTCCCGACCCAACTAATGAAAAACTGTTTTTT.

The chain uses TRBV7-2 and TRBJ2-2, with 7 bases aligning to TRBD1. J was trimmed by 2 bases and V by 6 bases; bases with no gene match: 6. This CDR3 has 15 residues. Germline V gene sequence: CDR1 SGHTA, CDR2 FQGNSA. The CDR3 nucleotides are TGTGCCAGCAGAACCGACAGGGCCAACACCGGGGAGCTGTTTTTT. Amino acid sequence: CASRTDRANTGELFF.

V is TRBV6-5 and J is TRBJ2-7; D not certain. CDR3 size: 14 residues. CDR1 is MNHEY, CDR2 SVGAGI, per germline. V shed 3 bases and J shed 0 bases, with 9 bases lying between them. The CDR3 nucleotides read TGTGCCAGCAGTTATGATTCAGACTCCTACGAGCAGTACTTC. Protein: CASSYDSDSYEQYF.

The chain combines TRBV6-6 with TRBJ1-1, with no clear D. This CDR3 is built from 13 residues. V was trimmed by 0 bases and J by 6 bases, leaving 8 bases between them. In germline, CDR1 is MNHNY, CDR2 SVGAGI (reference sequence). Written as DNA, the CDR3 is TGTGCCAGCAGTTACTCGGGCACAGCTGAAGCTTTCTTT. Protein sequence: CASSYSGTAEAFF.

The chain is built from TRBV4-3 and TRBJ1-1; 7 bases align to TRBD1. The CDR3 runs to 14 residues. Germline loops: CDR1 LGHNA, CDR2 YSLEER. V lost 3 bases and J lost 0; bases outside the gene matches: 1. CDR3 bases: TGCGCCAGCAGCCAGGGACAGATGAACACTGAAGCTTTCTTT. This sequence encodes CASSQGQMNTEAFF.

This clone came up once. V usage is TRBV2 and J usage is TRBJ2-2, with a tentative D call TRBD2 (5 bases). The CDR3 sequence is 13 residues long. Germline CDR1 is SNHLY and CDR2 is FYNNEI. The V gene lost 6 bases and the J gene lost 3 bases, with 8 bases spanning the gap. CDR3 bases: TGTGCCAGCAGGACTACCTACACCGGGGAGCTGTTTTTT. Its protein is CASRTTYTGELFF.

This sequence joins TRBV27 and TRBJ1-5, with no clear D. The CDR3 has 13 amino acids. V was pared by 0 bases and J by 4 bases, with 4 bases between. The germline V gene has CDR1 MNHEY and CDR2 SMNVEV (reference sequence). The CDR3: CASSLSLNQPQHF. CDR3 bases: TGTGCCAGCAGTTTATCTCTTAATCAGCCCCAGCATTTT.

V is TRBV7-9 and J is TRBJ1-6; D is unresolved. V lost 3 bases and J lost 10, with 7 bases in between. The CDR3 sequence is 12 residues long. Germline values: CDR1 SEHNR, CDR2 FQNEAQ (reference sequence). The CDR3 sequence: CASSFAESPLHF. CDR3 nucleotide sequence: TGTGCCAGCAGCTTTGCCGAATCACCCCTCCACTTT. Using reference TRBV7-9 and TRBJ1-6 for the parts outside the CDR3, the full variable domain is DTGVSQNPRHKITKRGQNVTFRCDPISEHNRLYWYRQTLGQGPEFLTYFQNEAQLEKSRLLSDRFSAERPKGSFSTLEIQRTEQGDSAMYLCASSFAESPLHFGNGTRLTVT.